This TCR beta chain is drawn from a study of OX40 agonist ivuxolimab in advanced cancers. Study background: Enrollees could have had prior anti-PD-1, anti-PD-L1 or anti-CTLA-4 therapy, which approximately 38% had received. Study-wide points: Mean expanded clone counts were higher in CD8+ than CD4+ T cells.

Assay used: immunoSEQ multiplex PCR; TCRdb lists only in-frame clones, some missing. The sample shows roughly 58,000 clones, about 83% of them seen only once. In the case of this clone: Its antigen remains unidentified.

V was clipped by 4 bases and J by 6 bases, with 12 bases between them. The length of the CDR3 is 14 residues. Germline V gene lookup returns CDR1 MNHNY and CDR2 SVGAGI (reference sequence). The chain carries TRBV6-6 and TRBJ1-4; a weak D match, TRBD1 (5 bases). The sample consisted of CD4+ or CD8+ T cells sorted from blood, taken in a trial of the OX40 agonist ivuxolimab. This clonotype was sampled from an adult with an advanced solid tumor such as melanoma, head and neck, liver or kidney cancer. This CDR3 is CASSLGAVDEKLFF. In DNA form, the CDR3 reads TGTGCCAGCAGTTTAGGGGCGGTGGATGAAAAACTGTTTTTT.